Listed below are T cell receptor beta chains from one sample, sequenced in a study of blood T cells in healthy people across ages. TCRdb reprocessed the 5' RACE reads via MiXCR and lists one record per CDR3 protein. Counted here are just under 750,000 distinct CDR3 sequences, 22% occurring once; the ten biggest clones make up roughly a fifth. The sequenced material came from blood. These receptors were obtained from a man between 65 and 85 years old in good health. CDR3s include the opening cysteine and the closing phenylalanine or tryptophan. The D gene is left open where the match is weak. Size is stated for part of the rows, as once, few or many counts, or as a class when the clone is expanded.

TRBV7-4	.	few	TRBJ1-3	CASKNTIYF	TGTGCCAGCAAAAACACCATATATTTT
TRBV12-3/TRBV12-4	.	many	TRBJ2-5	CASSFGLEETQYF	TGTGCCAGCAGTTTTGGTCTAGAAGAGACCCAGTACTTC
TRBV12-3/TRBV12-4	TRBD2	few	TRBJ2-1	CASNDPRAGGSYNEQFF	TGTGCCAGCAATGACCCTAGAGCGGGGGGTTCCTACAATGAGCAGTTCTTC
TRBV28	TRBD1	.	TRBJ2-7	CASTETGAYSYEQYF	TGTGCCAGCACCGAGACAGGGGCGTACTCCTACGAGCAGTACTTC
TRBV7-2	.	few	TRBJ1-5	CASSSGGGSIQPQHF	TGTGCCAGCAGCTCCGGTGGGGGGAGCATTCAGCCCCAGCATTTT
TRBV4-3	.	few	TRBJ1-6	CASSQDLMSWNSPLHF	TGCGCCAGCAGCCAAGATTTGATGAGTTGGAATTCACCCCTCCACTTT
TRBV29-1	.	.	TRBJ2-7	CSVALGRNEQYF	TGCAGCGTTGCCCTCGGGCGGAACGAGCAGTACTTC
TRBV14	.	.	TRBJ2-2	CASSQDRLPKTPPNTGELFF	TGTGCCAGCAGCCAAGATCGACTACCCAAAACTCCTCCGAACACCGGGGAGCTGTTTTTT
TRBV6-5	TRBD2	.	TRBJ2-7	CASSYPGTTGEQYF	TGTGCCAGCAGTTACCCTGGGACTACGGGCGAGCAGTACTTC
TRBV20-1	TRBD2	few	TRBJ2-3	CSALLAGAPDTQYF	TGCAGTGCTTTACTAGCGGGGGCCCCAGATACGCAGTATTTT
TRBV14	TRBD1	few	TRBJ2-7	CASSHHRGVPYEQYF	TGTGCCAGCAGCCACCACAGGGGTGTCCCATACGAGCAGTACTTC
TRBV5-1	.	few	TRBJ2-7	CASSLSAGSYEQYF	TGCGCCAGCAGCTTGTCGGCAGGCAGCTACGAGCAGTACTTC
TRBV5-1	.	many	TRBJ2-4	CASSQLVSDIQYF	TGCGCCAGCAGCCAATTGGTTTCGGACATTCAGTACTTC
TRBV5-1	TRBD2	few	TRBJ2-2	CASSLTSGSDRNTGELFF	TGCGCCAGCAGCCTAACTAGCGGGAGTGATCGAAACACCGGGGAGCTGTTTTTT
TRBV7-2	.	few	TRBJ2-4	CASSPPFGSGTKNIQYF	TGTGCCAGCAGCCCGCCGTTCGGGAGTGGAACCAAAAACATTCAGTACTTC
TRBV6-6	.	.	TRBJ1-1	CASSFPGTVTEAFF	TGTGCCAGCAGTTTCCCCGGGACGGTCACTGAAGCTTTCTTT
TRBV27	.	few	TRBJ2-1	CASSGLATYNEQFF	TGTGCCAGCAGTGGGCTAGCGACCTACAATGAGCAGTTCTTC
TRBV5-1	.	.	TRBJ2-3	CASSYERYTQYF	TGCGCCAGCAGCTACGAGAGATATACGCAGTATTTT
TRBV5-1	.	.	TRBJ1-2	CASSPEPQGGGYTF	TGCGCCAGCAGCCCCGAACCCCAGGGAGGTGGCTACACCTTC
TRBV19	TRBD1	.	TRBJ2-3	CASSMDRGWPDTQYF	TGTGCCAGTAGTATGGACAGGGGCTGGCCAGATACGCAGTATTTT
TRBV10-3	TRBD2	.	TRBJ2-1	CTTQGGTTYNEQFF	TGTACCACCCAGGGAGGGACTACTTACAATGAGCAGTTCTTC
TRBV20-1	.	.	TRBJ2-3	CSARLQGRDTQYF	TGCAGTGCTAGATTGCAGGGCAGAGATACGCAGTATTTT
TRBV12-3/TRBV12-4	TRBD2	few	TRBJ2-1	CASSFGGGAFNGQFF	TGTGCCAGCAGTTTTGGCGGGGGGGCTTTCAATGGGCAGTTCTTC
TRBV28	.	.	TRBJ2-1	CASRSTGLGEQFF	TGTGCCAGCAGGTCAACAGGACTCGGGGAGCAGTTCTTC
TRBV12-3/TRBV12-4	.	many	TRBJ1-2	CASRSPRAGYTF	TGTGCCAGCAGATCCCCTAGGGCTGGCTACACCTTC
TRBV20-1	.	.	TRBJ2-2	CSARRQLGELFF	TGCAGTGCTAGACGGCAGCTAGGGGAGCTGTTTTTT
TRBV12-3/TRBV12-4	.	few	TRBJ2-7	CASSLVRSEQYF	TGTGCCAGCAGTTTGGTCCGATCCGAGCAGTACTTC
TRBV13	.	few	TRBJ2-5	CASSLRAGLYF	TGTGCCAGCAGCTTACGTGCGGGCCTGTACTTC
TRBV5-1	.	.	TRBJ2-5	CASSNPTSETQYF	TGCGCCAGCAGCAACCCCACTTCAGAGACCCAGTACTTC
TRBV7-8	.	.	TRBJ2-7	CASSSGGQSYEQYF	TGTGCCAGCAGCTCCGGGGGACAGTCCTACGAGCAGTACTTC
TRBV20-1	.	.	TRBJ1-2	CSARSGARVSNYGYTF	TGCAGTGCTAGGTCGGGTGCGAGAGTCTCTAACTATGGCTACACCTTC
TRBV9	.	.	TRBJ2-3	CATALSSTDTQYF	TGTGCCACCGCCCTGTCTAGCACAGATACGCAGTATTTT
TRBV14	TRBD1	.	TRBJ2-7	CASSVRTGINEQYF	TGTGCCAGCAGCGTAAGGACAGGGATAAACGAGCAGTACTTC
TRBV2	.	.	TRBJ1-4	CASSIRLNEKLFF	TGTGCCAGCTCCATCCGATTAAATGAAAAACTGTTTTTT
TRBV20-1	.	.	TRBJ2-3	CSARDLVGASGTDTQYF	TGCAGTGCTAGAGACCTTGTGGGGGCTAGCGGCACAGATACGCAGTATTTT
TRBV19	TRBD2	.	TRBJ2-3	CASSWGREGLTQYF	TGTGCCAGTAGTTGGGGACGGGAGGGCCTGACGCAGTATTTT
TRBV11-2	.	.	TRBJ2-5	CASSPETSVETQYF	TGTGCCAGCAGCCCCGAGACTAGTGTTGAGACCCAGTACTTC
TRBV29-1	TRBD1	few	TRBJ1-1	CSGGQTEAFF	TGCAGCGGGGGACAGACTGAAGCTTTCTTT
TRBV5-1	.	.	TRBJ1-1	CASSWRGDMSGTEAFF	TGCGCCAGCAGCTGGAGAGGGGACATGAGCGGCACTGAAGCTTTCTTT
TRBV7-2	TRBD2	few	TRBJ2-5	CASSATSGKQETQYF	TGTGCCAGCAGCGCCACTAGCGGGAAACAAGAGACCCAGTACTTC
TRBV5-6	.	.	TRBJ1-5	CASSLGILGGPQHF	TGTGCCAGCAGCTTGGGAATTTTAGGTGGGCCCCAGCATTTT